A single sample gave rise to the 32 T cell receptor beta chains below, sequenced in a study of blood T cell repertoires in COVID-19. TCRdb's table, derived via immunoSEQ multiplex PCR, lists solely in-frame clones and lacks some. The table includes roughly 340,000 clones, around 87% detected once. What was sequenced was PBMCs or T cells enriched from blood (not recorded which). These receptors were obtained from a man aged 35 to 55 in a cohort exposed to, infected with or recovered from COVID-19 (not recorded which).

This clone was seen once. This chain links TRBV6-4 with TRBJ2-3; no firm D call. CDR3 length: 13 amino acids. Trimming shortened V by 5 bases and J by 3 bases, and 9 bases separated the two germline ends. Germline V lookup: CDR1 MRHNA, CDR2 SNTAGT. The CDR3 sequence: CASSPERTDTQYF. CDR3 DNA: TGTGCCAGCAGTCCCGAGAGGACAGATACGCAGTATTTT.

This clone was recorded only once. The J gene is TRBJ2-5, the V gene TRBV14, with 7 bases fitting TRBD2. The better agreement between TRBJ2-7 and the DNA end casts doubt on the J call. The CDR3 is made up of 14 amino acids. The germline CDR1 and CDR2 sequences are SGHDN and FVKESK. The CDR3 loop is CASSHERGPYEQYF. DNA for the CDR3: TGTGCCAGCAGTCATGAGCGGGGCCCCTACGAGCAGTACTTC.

V is TRBV3-1 (or the pseudogene TRBV3-2) and J is TRBJ1-4, with a weak D call TRBD1 (6 bases). Germline CDR1 reads LGHDT; CDR2 reads YNNKEL (reference sequence). V lost 0 bases and J lost 6, with 17 bases in between. The CDR3 runs to 17 residues. CDR3 in amino acids: CASSQERGGRDYEKLFF. The CDR3 bases are TGTGCCAGCAGCCAAGAGAGGGGGGGCAGGGATTATGAAAAACTGTTTTTT.

This clone is a singleton in its sample. This chain links TRBV6-5 with TRBJ2-1; D is unresolved. This CDR3 is 13 amino acids long. V shed 4 bases and J shed 4 bases, with 8 bases lying between them. Germline CDR1 MNHEY, CDR2 SVGAGI. The chain's CDR3 is CASSSRQYNEQFF. CDR3 DNA sequence: TGTGCCAGCAGTTCCCGCCAGTACAATGAGCAGTTCTTC.

There are a few counts of this clone. V is TRBV15 and J is TRBJ1-2; D is ambiguous. The CDR3 consists of 13 residues. With 2 bases removed from V and 5 bases from J, the gap between germline ends came to 9 bases. CDR1 and CDR2 from the germline V gene are LNHNV and YYDKDF (reference sequence). The CDR3 DNA follows: TGTGCCACCAGCAGAAGAGGTCGATATGGCTACACCTTC. Encoded protein: CATSRRGRYGYTF. Based on the CDR3 plus reference TRBV15 and TRBJ1-2, the full variable domain is DAMVIQNPRYQVTQFGKPVTLSCSQTLNHNVMYWYQQKSSQAPKLLFHYYDKDFNNEADTPDNFQSRRPNTSFCFLDIRSPGLGDTAMYLCATSRRGRYGYTFGSGTRLTVV.

The rearrangement joins TRBV24-1 to TRBJ2-1; 13 nucleotides agree with TRBD2. This CDR3 is built from 16 residues. Germline V lookup: CDR1 KGHDR, CDR2 SFDVKD. V trimming: 1 base; J trimming: 7 bases; junction bases outside the gene matches: 3. The CDR3: CATSDLRTSGRNEQFF. DNA of the CDR3: TGTGCCACCAGTGATTTAAGGACTAGCGGGAGAAATGAGCAGTTCTTC.

V gene TRBV30 combines with J gene TRBJ1-5; 8 positions match TRBD1. The CDR3 is made up of 15 amino acids. Germline values: CDR1 GTSNPN, CDR2 SVGIG (reference sequence). V lost 2 bases and J lost 0; bases outside the gene matches: 3. The CDR3 region is CAWSTGGSSNQPQHF. In nucleotides, the CDR3 is TGTGCCTGGAGTACAGGGGGGTCTAGCAATCAGCCCCAGCATTTT.

The chain combines TRBV5-5 with TRBJ2-3, with 13 bases aligning to TRBD2. The germline V gene encodes CDR1 SGHKS and CDR2 YYEKEE (reference sequence). Losses at the gene ends were 4 bases for V and 2 bases for J; bases not matched to a gene: 4. The CDR3 covers 16 residues. CDR3 protein: CASSPGLAGDTDTQYF. CDR3 bases: TGTGCCAGCAGCCCAGGACTAGCGGGAGACACAGATACGCAGTATTTT.

The genes are TRBV7-2 and TRBJ2-7; tentative D call: TRBD2 (6 bases). Germline lookup yields CDR1 SGHTA and CDR2 FQGNSA. CDR3 size: 15 residues. The V gene lost 6 bases and the J gene lost 3 bases, with 18 bases spanning the gap. The CDR3 coding sequence is TGTGCCAGCAGTCAAACAGGCGAGGGACTCTACGAGCAGTACTTC. It yields the protein CASSQTGEGLYEQYF.

The chain combines TRBV19 with TRBJ2-1; 7 bases align to TRBD2. Trimming cost V 5 bases and J 0 bases; bases outside gene matches: 10. The CDR3 is 17 amino acids. Germline CDR1 and CDR2: LNHDA and SQIVND (reference sequence). The CDR3 spells CASSLGLAASSYNEQFF. CDR3 coding DNA: TGTGCCAGTAGTCTCGGGCTAGCGGCCTCCTCCTACAATGAGCAGTTCTTC. Looking up the rest from reference TRBV19 and TRBJ2-1 gives the full variable domain: DGGITQSPKYLFRKEGQNVTLSCEQNLNHDAMYWYRQDPGQGLRLIYYSQIVNDFQKGDIAEGYSVSREKKESFPLTVTSAQKNPTAFYLCASSLGLAASSYNEQFFGPGTRLTVL.

The chain has TRBV29-1 and TRBJ1-1, with TRBD1 matching 7 bases. V was clipped by 7 bases and J by 0 bases; unmatched bases: 8. CDR3 size: 14 residues. The germline V gene has CDR1 SQVTM and CDR2 ANQGSEA. CDR3 sequence (DNA): TGCAGCGGCAGACAGGGCTCCATGAACACTGAAGCTTTCTTT. As protein: CSGRQGSMNTEAFF. Full variable domain (missing parts from reference TRBV29-1 and TRBJ1-1): SAVISQKPSRDICQRGTSLTIQCQVDSQVTMMFWYRQQPGQSLTLIATANQGSEATYESGFVIDKFPISRPNLTFSTLTVSNMSPEDSSIYLCSGRQGSMNTEAFFGQGTRLTVV.

The genes are TRBV5-1 and TRBJ1-6, with D maybe TRBD1 (6 bases). There are 15 residues in the CDR3. Germline CDR1 is SGHRS and CDR2 is YFSETQ. The ends were cut back, 2 bases at V and 8 bases at J, with 14 bases in the middle. CDR3 amino acids: CASSLTGTVYSPLHF. The CDR3, as DNA: TGCGCCAGCAGCTTAACAGGGACGGTCTATTCACCCCTCCACTTT.

This clone was recorded once. The genes are TRBV7-8 and TRBJ1-2, with a weak D call TRBD1 (5 bases). In germline, CDR1 is SGHVS, CDR2 FQNEAQ. V was cut by 5 bases and J by 8 bases, with 12 bases left in between. The CDR3 runs 12 residues. CDR3 loop: CASSARVWGYTF. The CDR3 DNA sequence: TGTGCCAGCAGCGCCAGGGTTTGGGGCTACACCTTC. Combining the CDR3 with reference TRBV7-8 and TRBJ1-2 gives the whole variable domain GAGVSQSPRYKVAKRGQDVALRCDPISGHVSLFWYQQALGQGPEFLTYFQNEAQLDKSGLPSDRFFAERPEGSVSTLKIQRTQQEDSAVYLCASSARVWGYTFGSGTRLTVV.

The chain combines TRBV28 with TRBJ1-2, with D perhaps TRBD1 (5 bases). V lost 8 bases and J 8 bases, leaving 15 bases between the germline ends. Germline CDR1 reads MDHEN; CDR2 reads SYDVKM. This CDR3 is 12 amino acids long. CDR3: CASSTGGVGYTF. For the CDR3, the DNA is TGTGCCAGCTCGACCGGGGGGGTAGGCTACACCTTC.

The table lists this clone with a few counts. The chain links TRBV5-1 to TRBJ1-2, with 8 bases that match TRBD1. V lost 3 bases and J lost 6; bases outside the gene matches: 4. There are 13 residues in the CDR3. CDR1 is SGHRS and CDR2 is YFSETQ in the germline V gene. CDR3: CASSWTGLDGYTF. The CDR3 region has the DNA TGCGCCAGCAGCTGGACAGGGCTGGATGGCTACACCTTC.

This chain's CDR3 is CASRLTSGKSYEQYF. The CDR3 bases are TGTGCCAGCAGATTGACTAGCGGGAAATCCTACGAGCAGTACTTC. The chain employs TRBV11-2 and TRBJ2-7; 11 bases agree with TRBD2. The CDR3 length is 15 residues. Germline CDR1 is SGHAT and CDR2 is FQNNGV. Germline trimming cut 6 bases from V and 1 base from J; bases unmatched to any gene: 5.

The chain recombines TRBV5-5 with TRBJ1-1; no clear D gene. V lost 4 bases to trimming and J lost 1 base, with 11 bases between them. Germline V gene sequence: CDR1 SGHKS, CDR2 YYEKEE (reference sequence). CDR3 length equals 14 residues. CDR3 nucleotide sequence: TGTGCCAGCAGCCCGTGGGCCCCGAACACTGAAGCTTTCTTT. Protein: CASSPWAPNTEAFF.

V is TRBV11-3 and J is TRBJ2-2; 7 bases agree with TRBD2. The CDR3 contains 17 residues. The germline V gene encodes CDR1 SGHNT and CDR2 YENEEA. Losses at the gene ends were 1 base for V and 1 base for J; bases not matched to a gene: 6. DNA of the CDR3: TGTGCCAGCAGCTTAGGGTTGGCTAGCGGGAACACCGGGGAGCTGTTTTTT. It specifies CASSLGLASGNTGELFF.

This chain connects TRBV5-1 to TRBJ2-2, with D perhaps TRBD1 (5 bases). Germline assignment: CDR1 SGHRS and CDR2 YFSETQ. V lost 4 bases to trimming and J lost 4 bases, with 20 bases between them. The CDR3 totals 17 residues. The CDR3 region is CASSNTPQDRGTGELFF. The CDR3 DNA is TGCGCCAGCAGCAACACCCCACAGGATAGGGGCACCGGGGAGCTGTTTTTT.

The chain has TRBV7-9 and TRBJ1-3; D gene uncertain. This CDR3 comprises 15 residues. The V gene's germline CDR1 is SEHNR and CDR2 FQNEAQ (reference sequence). V was pared by 1 base and J by 4 bases, with 11 bases between. The DNA for the CDR3 is TGTGCCAGCAGCTTAGATGTGAATCTAGGAAACACCATATATTTT. Protein sequence: CASSLDVNLGNTIYF. The full variable domain, its missing parts supplied by reference TRBV7-9 and TRBJ1-3, is DTGVSQNPRHKITKRGQNVTFRCDPISEHNRLYWYRQTLGQGPEFLTYFQNEAQLEKSRLLSDRFSAERPKGSFSTLEIQRTEQGDSAMYLCASSLDVNLGNTIYFGEGSWLTVV.

V gene TRBV5-1 combines with J gene TRBJ1-3; D unclear. This CDR3 spans 13 amino acids. Germline CDR1 reads SGHRS; CDR2 reads YFSETQ. Deletions cut 4 bases from V and 0 bases from J, with 5 bases between. The CDR3 loop reads CASSQISGNTIYF. For the CDR3, the DNA is TGCGCCAGCAGCCAAATCTCTGGAAACACCATATATTTT.

CDR3 sequence (DNA): TGCGCCAGCAGCCAAGATCGGGGGACTAGCGGGGTTCTGAATGAGCAGTTCTTC. This gives the protein CASSQDRGTSGVLNEQFF. The J gene is TRBJ2-1, the V gene TRBV4-1; 13 nucleotides match TRBD2. V shed 0 bases and J 7 bases; nucleotides not matched to a gene: 9. The CDR3 is made up of 18 amino acids. CDR1 is MGHRA, CDR2 YSYEKL, per germline.

This clone came up once. This chain uses TRBV18 with TRBJ1-3; unclear D gene. The CDR3 totals 13 residues. Germline V gene data show CDR1 as KGHSH and CDR2 as LQKENI. Deletions cut 1 base from V and 4 bases from J, with 5 bases between. CDR3 amino acids: CASSPLSGNTIYF. The CDR3 bases are TGTGCCAGCTCACCACTCTCGGGAAACACCATATATTTT.

Remarks on this clone: Other DNA sequences from this sample encode an identical CDR3 as well. The genes are TRBV18 and TRBJ2-7; D gene ambiguous. Trimming left V 0 bases short and J 0 bases short, with 12 bases between. Germline V gene data show CDR1 as KGHSH and CDR2 as LQKENI. The CDR3 totals 16 residues. This CDR3 is CASSPPVRRSSYEQYF. CDR3 DNA: TGTGCCAGCTCACCACCGGTGCGTAGGAGCTCCTACGAGCAGTACTTC.

This clone was counted a single time. The chain joins TRBV5-1 to TRBJ1-1, with D unclear. Germline loops: CDR1 SGHRS, CDR2 YFSETQ. The CDR3 is made up of 14 amino acids. The ends were cut back, 1 base at V and 0 bases at J, with 7 bases in the middle. The chain's CDR3 is CASSLYQMNTEAFF. The CDR3 DNA reads as TGCGCCAGCAGCTTGTACCAGATGAACACTGAAGCTTTCTTT.

The gene calls are TRBV7-3 and TRBJ2-3; 7 bases are shared with TRBD1. V lost 4 bases to trimming and J lost 1 base; unmatched junction nucleotides: 5. CDR3 length: 15 residues. Looked up from germline, CDR1 is SGHTA and CDR2 is FQGTGA. CDR3 amino acids: CASSSTGIGTDTQYF. The CDR3, as DNA: TGTGCCAGCAGCTCGACAGGGATAGGCACAGATACGCAGTATTTT.

This CDR3 is CASISPSTGELFF. The CDR3 DNA is TGTGCCAGCATTTCCCCCTCTACCGGGGAGCTGTTTTTT. The V and J genes are TRBV6-5 and TRBJ2-2; no clear D gene. With 7 bases removed from V and 5 bases from J, the gap between germline ends came to 11 bases. This CDR3 region has 13 residues. Germline CDR1 and CDR2: MNHEY and SVGAGI.

V gene TRBV27 combines with J gene TRBJ1-1; the match to TRBD1 covers 7 bases. Per the germline V gene, CDR1 is MNHEY and CDR2 is SMNVEV (reference sequence). The ends lost 8 bases at V and 6 bases at J; junction bases unmatched: 9. The CDR3 extends over 13 amino acids. The CDR3 sequence: CASSRGGIPEAFF. CDR3 DNA: TGTGCCAGCTCTAGAGGGGGCATCCCTGAAGCTTTCTTT.

V and J are TRBV6-5 and TRBJ1-1; D may be TRBD1 (6 bases). Germline loops: CDR1 MNHEY, CDR2 SVGAGI. Trimming pared 7 bases from V and 5 bases from J, leaving 14 bases between. This CDR3 spans 13 amino acids. CDR3 nucleotides: TGTGCCAGCAACTCCAGGGGTCGGACTGAAGCTTTCTTT. Protein sequence: CASNSRGRTEAFF.

V is TRBV6-5 and J is TRBJ1-2; the match to TRBD1 covers 10 bases. V trimming: 4 bases; J trimming: 5 bases; junction bases outside the gene matches: 4. The CDR3 has 14 residues. Per germline, CDR1 MNHEY and CDR2 SVGAGI. CDR3 region: CASSSGQGGYGYTF. The CDR3 DNA reads as TGTGCCAGCAGTTCCGGACAGGGGGGATATGGCTACACCTTC.

The V gene is TRBV15, the J gene TRBJ2-6, with a weak D call TRBD1 (6 bases). The V end lost 1 base, the J end lost 0 bases, and 10 bases lay between the germline ends. This CDR3 is 17 amino acids long. Looked up from germline, CDR1 is LNHNV and CDR2 is YYDKDF (reference sequence). As DNA, the CDR3 is TGTGCCACCAGCAGAGGTGACAGGTACTCTGGGGCCAACGTCCTGACTTTC. Encoded protein: CATSRGDRYSGANVLTF.

This chain joins TRBV2 and TRBJ2-1; 13 bases are shared with TRBD2. J gave up 7 bases and V 3 bases, and 6 bases lay outside the gene matches. This CDR3 comprises 16 residues. The germline CDR1 and CDR2 sequences are SNHLY and FYNNEI. Written as DNA, the CDR3 is TGTGCCAGCAGTGATCAAGGGACTAGCGGGGCGAATGAGCAGTTCTTC. Its translation: CASSDQGTSGANEQFF. The entire variable domain, with the rest obtained from reference TRBV2 and TRBJ2-1, is as follows: EPEVTQTPSHQVTQMGQEVILRCVPISNHLYFYWYRQILGQKVEFLVSFYNNEISEKSEIFDDQFSVERPDGSNFTLKIRSTKLEDSAMYFCASSDQGTSGANEQFFGPGTRLTVL.